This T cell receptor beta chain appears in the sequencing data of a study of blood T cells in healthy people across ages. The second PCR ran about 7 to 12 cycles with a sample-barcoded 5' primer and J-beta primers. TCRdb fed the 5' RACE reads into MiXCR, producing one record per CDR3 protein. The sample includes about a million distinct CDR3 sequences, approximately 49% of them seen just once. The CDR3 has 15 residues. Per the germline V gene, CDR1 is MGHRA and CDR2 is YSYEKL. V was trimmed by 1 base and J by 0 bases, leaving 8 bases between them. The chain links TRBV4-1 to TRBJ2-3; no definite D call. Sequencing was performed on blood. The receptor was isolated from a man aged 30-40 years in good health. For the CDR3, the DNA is TGCGCCAGCAGCCAAGTGGACCAGAGCACAGATACGCAGTATTTT. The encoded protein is CASSQVDQSTDTQYF.